One sample yielded the 7 T cell receptor beta chains listed below, sequenced in a study of shared clonotypes between healthy human individuals. The repertoire was sequenced with immunoSEQ multiplex PCR; TCRdb's copy has only in-frame clones and lacks some. Found here are some 2,000,000 clones, about 94% of them singletons; the top ten hold approximately 1.2%. The naive CD8 subset, CD45RO-negative cells positively selected for CCR7, excluded terminally differentiated effector memory CD45RA+ cells. Sequenced sample: naive CD8+ T cells sorted from blood. The receptors shown here come from a man younger than 35 in good health.

This rearrangement joins TRBV27 to TRBJ2-1; D is unresolved. The CDR3 sequence is 15 residues long. The V end was cut by 4 bases, the J end by 4 bases, with 14 bases between. The V gene's germline CDR1 is MNHEY and CDR2 SMNVEV (reference sequence). This CDR3 reads CASSSPGQHYNEQFF. CDR3 bases: TGTGCCAGCAGTTCCCCTGGGCAGCATTACAATGAGCAGTTCTTC.

This clone is a singleton in its sample. In DNA, the CDR3 is TGTGCCAGCAGCCAAGACGTCCTAGCGGAGCAAGAGACCCAGTACTTC. Residues: CASSQDVLAEQETQYF. The chain carries TRBV4-2 and TRBJ2-5, with TRBD2 matching 7 bases. The CDR3 contains 16 residues. Unmatched junction bases numbered 6, after V lost 0 bases and J lost 2 bases. The germline CDR1 and CDR2 sequences are LGHNA and YNFKEQ.

The rearrangement joins TRBV5-6 to TRBJ2-7, with TRBD1 identical over 7 bases. CDR3 length equals 14 residues. After removal of 0 bases from V and 5 bases from J, the junction contained 5 bases not matched to a gene. Germline V gene data show CDR1 as SGHDT and CDR2 as YYEEEE. The CDR3 DNA follows: TGTGCCAGCAGCTTGGACGACAGGGTAGACGAGCAGTACTTC. It specifies CASSLDDRVDEQYF.

The J gene is TRBJ2-3, the V gene TRBV2; 10 nucleotides align to TRBD2. Per germline, CDR1 SNHLY and CDR2 FYNNEI. V dropped 8 bases and J dropped 1; count of bases not matched to a gene: 12. The length of the CDR3 is 17 residues. The CDR3 protein is CASVELAGTLGTDTQYF. The DNA for the CDR3 is TGTGCCAGCGTGGAACTAGCGGGGACCTTGGGCACAGATACGCAGTATTTT. Looking up the rest from reference TRBV2 and TRBJ2-3 gives the full variable domain: EPEVTQTPSHQVTQMGQEVILRCVPISNHLYFYWYRQILGQKVEFLVSFYNNEISEKSEIFDDQFSVERPDGSNFTLKIRSTKLEDSAMYFCASVELAGTLGTDTQYFGPGTRLTVL.

This clone was seen once. This chain uses TRBV28 with TRBJ2-5; 11 nucleotides match TRBD2. The CDR3 sequence is 14 residues long. Germline V lookup: CDR1 MDHEN, CDR2 SYDVKM. V lost 7 bases to trimming and J lost 4 bases; unmatched junction nucleotides: 5. The CDR3 sequence: CASIFSGGAETQYF. Written as DNA, the CDR3 is TGTGCCAGCATCTTTAGCGGGGGGGCAGAGACCCAGTACTTC.

This rearrangement joins TRBV28 to TRBJ2-7; TRBD2 is a possible D gene (6 bases). Deletions cut 5 bases from V and 3 bases from J, with 14 bases between. Germline V lookup: CDR1 MDHEN, CDR2 SYDVKM. The CDR3 runs to 14 residues. This CDR3 reads CASSSLGGIYEQYF. DNA of the CDR3: TGTGCCAGCAGTAGCCTGGGCGGGATCTACGAGCAGTACTTC. Supplemented by reference TRBV28 and TRBJ2-7, the full variable domain reads DVKVTQSSRYLVKRTGEKVFLECVQDMDHENMFWYRQDPGLGLRLIYFSYDVKMKEKGDIPEGYSVSREKKERFSLILESASTNQTSMYLCASSSLGGIYEQYFGPGTRLTVT.

V is TRBV14 and J is TRBJ2-2, with 8 positions matching TRBD1. Germline assignment: CDR1 SGHDN and CDR2 FVKESK. The CDR3 covers 17 residues. V dropped 5 bases and J dropped 5; count of bases not matched to a gene: 13. CDR3 residues: CASSTSGQDLITGELFF. For the CDR3, the DNA is TGTGCCAGCAGCACTTCGGGACAGGACTTAATAACCGGGGAGCTGTTTTTT. The full variable domain, with the rest looked up from reference TRBV14 and TRBJ2-2, is EAGVTQFPSHSVIEKGQTVTLRCDPISGHDNLYWYRRVMGKEIKFLLHFVKESKQDESGMPNNRFLAERTGGTYSTLKVQPAELEDSGVYFCASSTSGQDLITGELFFGEGSRLTVL.